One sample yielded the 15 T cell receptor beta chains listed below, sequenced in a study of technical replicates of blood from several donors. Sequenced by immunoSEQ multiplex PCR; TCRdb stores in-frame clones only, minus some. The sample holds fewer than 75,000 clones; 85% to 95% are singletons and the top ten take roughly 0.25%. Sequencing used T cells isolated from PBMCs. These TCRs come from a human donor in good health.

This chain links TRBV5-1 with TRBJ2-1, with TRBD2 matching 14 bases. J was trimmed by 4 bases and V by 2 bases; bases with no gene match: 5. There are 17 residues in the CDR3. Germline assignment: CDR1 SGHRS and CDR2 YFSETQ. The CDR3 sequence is CASSLIGTSGGYNEQFF. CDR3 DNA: TGCGCCAGCAGCTTAATCGGGACTAGCGGGGGATACAATGAGCAGTTCTTC.

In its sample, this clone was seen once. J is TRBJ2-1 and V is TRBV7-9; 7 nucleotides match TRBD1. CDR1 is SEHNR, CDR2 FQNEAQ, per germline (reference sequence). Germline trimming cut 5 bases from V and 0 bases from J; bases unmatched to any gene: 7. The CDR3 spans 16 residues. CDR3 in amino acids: CASSPGQSSSYNEQFF. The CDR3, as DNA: TGTGCCAGCAGCCCGGGACAGTCGAGCTCCTACAATGAGCAGTTCTTC.

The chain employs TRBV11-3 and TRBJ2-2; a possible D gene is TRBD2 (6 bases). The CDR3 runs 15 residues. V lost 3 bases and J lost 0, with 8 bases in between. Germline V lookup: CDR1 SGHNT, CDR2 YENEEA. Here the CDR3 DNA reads TGTGCCAGCAGCTTGGGGGGTACGAACACCGGGGAGCTGTTTTTT. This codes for CASSLGGTNTGELFF.

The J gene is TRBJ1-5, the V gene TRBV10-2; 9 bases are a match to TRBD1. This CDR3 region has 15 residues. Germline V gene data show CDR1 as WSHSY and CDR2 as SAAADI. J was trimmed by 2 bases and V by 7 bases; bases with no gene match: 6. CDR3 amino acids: CASTQGAGGNQPQHF. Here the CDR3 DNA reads TGCGCCAGCACACAGGGGGCTGGTGGCAATCAGCCCCAGCATTTT.

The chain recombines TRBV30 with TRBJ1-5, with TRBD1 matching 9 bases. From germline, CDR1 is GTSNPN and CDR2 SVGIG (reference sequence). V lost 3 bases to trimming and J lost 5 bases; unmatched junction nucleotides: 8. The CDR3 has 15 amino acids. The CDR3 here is CAWSDGTGPYQPQHF. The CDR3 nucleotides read TGTGCCTGGAGCGACGGGACAGGGCCTTATCAGCCCCAGCATTTT.

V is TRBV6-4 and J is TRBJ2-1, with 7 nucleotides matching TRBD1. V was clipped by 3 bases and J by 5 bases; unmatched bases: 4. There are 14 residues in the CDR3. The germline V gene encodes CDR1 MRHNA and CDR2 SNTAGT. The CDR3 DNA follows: TGTGCCAGCAGTGAAGGGGGCCCGGACAATGAGCAGTTCTTC. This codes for CASSEGGPDNEQFF.

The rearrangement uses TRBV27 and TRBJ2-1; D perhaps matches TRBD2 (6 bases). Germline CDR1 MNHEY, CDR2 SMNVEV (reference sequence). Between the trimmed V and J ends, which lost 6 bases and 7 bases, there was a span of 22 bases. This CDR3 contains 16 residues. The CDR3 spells CASSRKSGSHPNEQFF. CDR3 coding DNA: TGTGCCAGCAGCCGTAAGAGCGGGTCCCATCCAAATGAGCAGTTCTTC.

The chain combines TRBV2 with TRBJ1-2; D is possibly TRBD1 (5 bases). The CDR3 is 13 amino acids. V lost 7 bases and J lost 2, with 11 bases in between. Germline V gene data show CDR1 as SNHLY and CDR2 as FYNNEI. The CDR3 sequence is CASITGPNYGYTF. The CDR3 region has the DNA TGTGCCAGCATTACAGGACCCAACTATGGCTACACCTTC.

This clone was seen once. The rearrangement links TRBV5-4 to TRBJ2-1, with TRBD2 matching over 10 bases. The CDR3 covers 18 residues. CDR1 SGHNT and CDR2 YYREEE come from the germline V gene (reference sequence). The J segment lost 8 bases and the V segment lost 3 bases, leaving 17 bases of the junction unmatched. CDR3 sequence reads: CASSSEGVGLAGVYEQFF. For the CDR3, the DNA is TGTGCCAGCAGCTCGGAGGGGGTGGGCCTAGCGGGAGTATATGAGCAGTTCTTC.

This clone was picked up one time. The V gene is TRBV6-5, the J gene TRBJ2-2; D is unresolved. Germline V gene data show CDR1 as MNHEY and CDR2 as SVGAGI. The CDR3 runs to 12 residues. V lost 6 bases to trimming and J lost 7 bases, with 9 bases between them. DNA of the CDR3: TGTGCCAGCAGCCTTAGCCTCGGGGAGCTGTTTTTT. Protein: CASSLSLGELFF.

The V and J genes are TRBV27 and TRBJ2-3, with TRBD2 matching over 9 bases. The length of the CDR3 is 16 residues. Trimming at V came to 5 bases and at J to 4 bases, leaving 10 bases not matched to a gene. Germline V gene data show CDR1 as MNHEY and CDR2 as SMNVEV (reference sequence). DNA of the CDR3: TGTGCCAGCAGTACCTTTAGGCGGGAGGGCCCAGATACGCAGTATTTT. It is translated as CASSTFRREGPDTQYF.

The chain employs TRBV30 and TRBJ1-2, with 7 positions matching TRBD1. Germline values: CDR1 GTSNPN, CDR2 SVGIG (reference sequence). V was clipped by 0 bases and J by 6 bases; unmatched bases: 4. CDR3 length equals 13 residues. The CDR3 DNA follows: TGTGCCTGGAGTGTAAAGGGGGCAAATGGCTACACCTTC. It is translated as CAWSVKGANGYTF.

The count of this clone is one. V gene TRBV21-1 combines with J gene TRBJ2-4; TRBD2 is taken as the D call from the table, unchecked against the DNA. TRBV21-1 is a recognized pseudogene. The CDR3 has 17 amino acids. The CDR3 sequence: CASSRLAGELAKNIQYF. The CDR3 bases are TGTGCCAGCAGCCGACTAGCGGGGGAACTAGCCAAAAACATTCAGTACTTC.

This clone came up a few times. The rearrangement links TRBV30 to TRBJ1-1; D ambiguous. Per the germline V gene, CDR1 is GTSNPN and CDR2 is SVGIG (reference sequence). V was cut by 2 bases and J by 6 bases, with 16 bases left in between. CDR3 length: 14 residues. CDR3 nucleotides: TGTGCCTGGAGTCGGCAGGTTGCCATTCCTGAAGCTTTCTTT. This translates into CAWSRQVAIPEAFF.

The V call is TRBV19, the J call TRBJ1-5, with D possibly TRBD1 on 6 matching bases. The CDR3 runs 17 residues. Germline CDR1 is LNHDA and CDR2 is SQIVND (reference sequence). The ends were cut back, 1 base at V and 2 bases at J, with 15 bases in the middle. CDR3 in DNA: TGTGCCAGTAGTATAGTTGGGGGGGGCACAGGCAATCAGCCCCAGCATTTT. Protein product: CASSIVGGGTGNQPQHF.